This TCR beta chain was obtained from a study of T cell repertoires in cytomegalovirus infection. Overall study context: From public TCR beta signatures came an indication of both CMV infection and matching HLA type.

This clonotype was found many times. TCRdb reprocessed the reads via MiXCR and lists one record per CDR3 protein. In the table there are approximately 500,000 distinct CDR3 sequences, 16% of which are singletons. The length of the CDR3 is 15 residues. Germline assignment: CDR1 MNHEY and CDR2 SVGAGI. The V end was cut by 0 bases, the J end by 5 bases, with 13 bases between. Sequenced: CD8+ T cells from PBMCs. V gene TRBV6-5 combines with J gene TRBJ1-1; perhaps TRBD1 as D (5 bases). This TCR derives from a human donor in good health (CMV status not recorded). Some clones in this sample may be carry-over from other donors' samples. CDR3 sequence reads: CASSYSGGGRTEAFF. Here the CDR3 DNA reads TGTGCCAGCAGTTACTCTGGGGGGGGGAGGACTGAAGCTTTCTTT.